This T cell receptor (beta chain) comes out of a study of blood T cell repertoires in COVID-19. Study-level information: Sites across the United States, Italy and Spain contributed samples from acute and convalescent COVID-19. PBMCs, B-cell-depleted T cells, or T cells were the source of the cDNA or gDNA that made up the material.

Per the study methods: For nucleated cells, counts were estimated from reference gene primer amplification. Here immunoSEQ multiplex PCR was the method, and the copy in TCRdb shows in-frame clones only, minus some. Clonal size and the V and J genes are those of that table, whereas D and trimming came from the DNA. The sample has 90,000 to 110,000 clones, 70% to 90% seen once. Germline values: CDR1 LGHNA, CDR2 YSLEER. CDR3 size: 15 residues. With V trimmed by 5 bases and J by 8 bases, 12 bases remained unmatched. This receptor was identified in a woman in her fifties or sixties with acute or convalescent COVID-19. The sample was peripheral blood. This chain links TRBV4-3 with TRBJ2-1, with 7 bases lining up with TRBD1. CDR3 region: CASSAEMTGLDEQFF. As DNA, the CDR3 is TGCGCCAGCAGCGCGGAGATGACAGGGCTAGATGAGCAGTTCTTC.